Included here is one TCR beta chain sequence, with context. The data were taken from a study of shared clonotypes between healthy human individuals. Here immunoSEQ multiplex PCR was the method, and the copy in TCRdb shows in-frame clones only, minus some. The sample shows roughly 96,000 clones, 40% to 55% of them seen only once. J lost 7 bases, V lost 5 bases, and 7 bases had no gene match. This CDR3 contains 14 residues. CDR1 and CDR2 from the germline V gene are MDHEN and SYDVKM. The sample was PBMCs. The receptor's source is a woman aged 35 to 49 in good health. Some clones in this sample may be carry-over from other donors' samples. This sequence joins TRBV28 and TRBJ1-5; 8 bases are a match to TRBD1. The CDR3 protein is CASSPRTGMQPQHF. The CDR3 nucleotides are TGTGCCAGCAGTCCAAGGACAGGGATGCAGCCCCAGCATTTT.